These 5 T cell receptor beta chains were sequenced from one sample in a study of CD8+ T cells in alopecia areata. The treatment is: oral pan-JAK inhibitor, 5-10 mg twice daily. Extracted RNA was reverse transcribed, and the resulting cDNA served as sequencing template. Libraries were prepared by immunoSEQ multiplex PCR; TCRdb keeps only in-frame clonotypes and omits some of them. The table includes a few hundred thousand clones, about two fifths detected once. The sample consisted of CD4+ T cells sorted from blood, taken at roughly week 30, from a patient treated with tofacitinib. The source is a human donor with alopecia areata.

The J gene is TRBJ2-3, the V gene TRBV30; 10 nucleotides match TRBD2. V dropped 2 bases and J dropped 6; count of bases not matched to a gene: 11. CDR3 length equals 16 residues. Germline V lookup: CDR1 GTSNPN, CDR2 SVGIG (reference sequence). The DNA of the CDR3 is TGTGCCTGGAGTCCGCTTCTAGCGGGAGTTTCGGATACGCAGTATTTT. This codes for CAWSPLLAGVSDTQYF.

This clone was seen a few times. The rearrangement uses TRBV7-9 and TRBJ1-5; 10 positions agree with TRBD1. CDR3 length equals 15 residues. Per germline, CDR1 SEHNR and CDR2 FQNEAQ (reference sequence). With V trimmed by 5 bases and J by 4 bases, 5 bases remained unmatched. The CDR3 nucleotides are TGTGCCAGCAGCCTAGGGACAGGGGTAAATCAGCCCCAGCATTTT. The encoded protein is CASSLGTGVNQPQHF.

This clone was found a few times. The V and J genes are TRBV6-1 and TRBJ1-3, with 10 bases lining up with TRBD1. CDR3 length: 16 amino acids. Looked up from germline, CDR1 is MNHNS and CDR2 is SASEGT. J was trimmed by 5 bases and V by 3 bases; bases with no gene match: 7. Written as DNA, the CDR3 is TGTGCCAGCAGTGAGAGGGACAGGGGTGCGAGAAACACCATATATTTT. This codes for CASSERDRGARNTIYF.

This clone showed up just a few times. The chain recombines TRBV29-1 with TRBJ2-3; D not resolved. CDR1 SQVTM and CDR2 ANQGSEA come from the germline V gene. Trimming took 5 bases from V and 6 from J, leaving 3 bases between them. This CDR3 is 9 amino acids long. The CDR3 sequence: CSVLDTQYF. For the CDR3, the DNA is TGCAGCGTTTTGGATACGCAGTATTTT.

CDR3 sequence reads: CASSLGRVHEQYF. The CDR3 region has the DNA TGTGCCAGCAGTTTGGGAAGGGTCCACGAGCAGTACTTC. The J gene is TRBJ2-7, the V gene TRBV28, with unresolved D. The CDR3 spans 13 residues. V lost 3 bases, J lost 5 bases, and 11 bases lay in between. The V gene's germline CDR1 is MDHEN and CDR2 SYDVKM.